These 2 T cell receptor beta chains came from one sample sequenced in a study of neurological immune-mediated disorders. Time point in this sample: longitudinal time-point 3. TCRdb re-derived calls from the 5' RACE reads in MiXCR, one entry per CDR3 protein. Counted here are approximately 80,000 distinct CDR3 sequences, under 4.5% occurring once; the ten biggest clones make up more than 5%. Sequencing was carried out using PBMCs. The receptors stem from an older woman with multiple sclerosis.

This clonotype showed up many times. V gene TRBV6-6 combines with J gene TRBJ1-1; D unresolved. The germline gives CDR1 MNHNY, CDR2 SVGAGI (reference sequence). This CDR3 region has 15 residues. V gave up 5 bases and J gave up 8 bases, with 21 bases separating them. CDR3 nucleotide sequence: TGTGCCAGCAGTACCCACCAGACTGGGTCGCCAGAAGCTTTCTTT. Translating gives CASSTHQTGSPEAFF.

The chain recombines TRBV5-1 with TRBJ2-3; D not resolved. Germline CDR1 is SGHRS and CDR2 is YFSETQ. CDR3 length: 14 residues. Between the trimmed V and J ends, which lost 2 bases and 0 bases, there was a span of 7 bases. Here the CDR3 reads CASSLASSTDTQYF. In DNA, the CDR3 is TGCGCCAGCAGCTTAGCTTCAAGCACAGATACGCAGTATTTT. Supplemented by reference TRBV5-1 and TRBJ2-3, the full variable domain reads KAGVTQTPRYLIKTRGQQVTLSCSPISGHRSVSWYQQTPGQGLQFLFEYFSETQRNKGNFPGRFSGRQFSNSRSEMNVSTLELGDSALYLCASSLASSTDTQYFGPGTRLTVL.